These 30 T cell receptor beta chains share one sample of origin, sequenced in a study of shared clonotypes between healthy human individuals. Clones were sequenced by immunoSEQ multiplex PCR, and TCRdb holds only the in-frame ones, with some missing. The top ten hold 1.5% to 2% of the sample, which has about 2,200,000 clones, approximately 94% seen once. Naive CD8 cells lacked CD45RO, underwent positive selection for CCR7 and left out terminally differentiated effector memory CD45RA+ cells. Sequenced input: naive CD8+ T cells from PBMCs. These TCRs come from a man between 18 and 35 years old in good health. Some clones in this sample may be carry-over from other donors' samples.

To note about this clone: Other DNA variants within this sample encode the same CDR3. The chain recombines TRBV27 with TRBJ2-7, with a weak D call TRBD2 (6 bases). Germline V gene lookup returns CDR1 MNHEY and CDR2 SMNVEV (reference sequence). The V and J ends lost 2 bases and 3 bases respectively, with 8 bases between them. This CDR3 region has 13 residues. Here the CDR3 DNA reads TGTGCCAGCAGTTTAGGGCGGGGCTACGAGCAGTACTTC. Protein sequence: CASSLGRGYEQYF.

On this clone: Other DNA sequences in this sample translate to the same CDR3. This chain connects TRBV19 to TRBJ1-1; D might be TRBD1 (6 bases). The CDR3 contains 13 residues. Germline values: CDR1 LNHDA, CDR2 SQIVND (reference sequence). Trimming left V 5 bases short and J 3 bases short, with 10 bases between. The CDR3 bases are TGTGCCAGTAGTGACAGGCCCGACACTGAAGCTTTCTTT. This translates into CASSDRPDTEAFF.

This clone turned up a few times. The chain joins TRBV7-9 to TRBJ2-2; D not certain. CDR1 is SEHNR and CDR2 is FQNEAQ in the germline V gene (reference sequence). This CDR3 contains 14 residues. V was trimmed by 1 base and J by 4 bases, leaving 7 bases between them. This CDR3 is CASSLVRTTGELFF. The CDR3 DNA sequence: TGTGCCAGCAGCTTAGTGAGGACCACCGGGGAGCTGTTTTTT.

The sample holds one count of this clone. The chain's CDR3 is CASSLALGQGDEQYF. CDR3 bases: TGTGCCAGCAGCTTAGCGCTAGGACAGGGCGACGAGCAGTACTTC. The gene calls are TRBV7-7 and TRBJ2-7; 8 bases agree with TRBD1. The germline V gene has CDR1 SSHAT and CDR2 FNYEAQ (reference sequence). CDR3 length equals 15 residues. V dropped 0 bases and J dropped 5; count of bases not matched to a gene: 6.

This chain connects TRBV9 to TRBJ2-7, with D possibly being TRBD1 (6 bases). Trimming cost V 4 bases and J 6 bases, with 14 bases left between them. This CDR3 is built from 13 residues. The germline gives CDR1 SGDLS, CDR2 YYNGEE. The CDR3 spells CASSNIQGGEQYF. The DNA of the CDR3 is TGTGCCAGCAGCAACATCCAAGGGGGCGAGCAGTACTTC.

This rearrangement joins TRBV27 to TRBJ1-1; D gene ambiguous. Trimming cost V 5 bases and J 4 bases, with 17 bases left between them. The CDR3 sequence is 15 residues long. Germline lookup yields CDR1 MNHEY and CDR2 SMNVEV (reference sequence). In nucleotides, the CDR3 is TGTGCCAGCAGTCCCCACCTCGGGGTTAGCACTGAAGCTTTCTTT. Encoded protein: CASSPHLGVSTEAFF.

V and J are TRBV27 and TRBJ1-5, with a weak D call TRBD1 (6 bases). The CDR3 sequence is 16 residues long. V lost 6 bases and J 2 bases, leaving 17 bases between the germline ends. Per the germline V gene, CDR1 is MNHEY and CDR2 is SMNVEV (reference sequence). As DNA, the CDR3 is TGTGCCAGCAGCCCGAGCGAGGGGGATGGCAATCAGCCCCAGCATTTT. As protein: CASSPSEGDGNQPQHF.

For this clone: Distinct nucleotide sequences in the sample also encode this CDR3. J is TRBJ2-7 and V is TRBV27, with 10 bases identical to TRBD1. Germline V gene lookup returns CDR1 MNHEY and CDR2 SMNVEV (reference sequence). The length of the CDR3 is 15 residues. J was trimmed by 3 bases and V by 4 bases; bases with no gene match: 6. CDR3 nucleotide sequence: TGTGCCAGCAGTTCACCGGGACAGGGGTTCTACGAGCAGTACTTC. Its translation: CASSSPGQGFYEQYF.

The chain is built from TRBV28 and TRBJ2-5, with a possible D match to TRBD2 (6 bases). Germline V gives CDR1 MDHEN, CDR2 SYDVKM. Trimming took off 4 bases at V and 5 bases at J, with 17 bases between the two ends. The CDR3 sequence is 15 residues long. The CDR3 region has the DNA TGTGCCAGCAGTTCCAGGGAGGAGTGGGGGGAGACCCAGTACTTC. It encodes CASSSREEWGETQYF.

The chain has TRBV7-9 and TRBJ1-4; D remains unclear. The CDR3 covers 15 residues. The V and J ends lost 4 bases and 1 base respectively, with 10 bases between them. The V gene's germline CDR1 is SEHNR and CDR2 FQNEAQ (reference sequence). The CDR3 here is CASSYYGETNEKLFF. CDR3 nucleotide sequence: TGTGCCAGCAGCTACTACGGGGAAACTAATGAAAAACTGTTTTTT.

The rearrangement joins TRBV5-8 to TRBJ2-1; TRBD2 matches at 10 bases. The V segment lost 3 bases and the J segment 7 bases; nucleotides outside the gene matches: 13. Germline lookup yields CDR1 SGHTS and CDR2 YDEGEE. The CDR3 is 17 amino acids. CDR3 nucleotide sequence: TGTGCCAGCAGCTGGAACGAGCGGGAGGGCCCGGGTAATGAGCAGTTCTTC. Translation: CASSWNEREGPGNEQFF.

About this clone: Other nucleotide sequences in the sample specify the same CDR3. The gene calls are TRBV27 and TRBJ1-6; 7 bases fit TRBD1. The CDR3 sequence is 14 residues long. Trimming removed 3 bases from V and 7 bases from J; junction bases left unmatched: 3. CDR1 and CDR2 (germline): MNHEY, SMNVEV (reference sequence). CDR3 DNA sequence: TGTGCCAGCAGTTTTCAGGGGGGAAATTCACCCCTCCACTTT. Translating gives CASSFQGGNSPLHF.

The J gene is TRBJ2-1, the V gene TRBV27; the match to TRBD2 covers 7 bases. The J segment lost 4 bases and the V segment lost 1 base, leaving 10 bases of the junction unmatched. CDR3 size: 17 residues. CDR1 and CDR2 (germline): MNHEY, SMNVEV (reference sequence). CDR3 in DNA: TGTGCCAGCAGTTTATACCCCCCCCTAGCGGAGTACAATGAGCAGTTCTTC. Its protein product is CASSLYPPLAEYNEQFF.

The chain carries TRBV28 and TRBJ2-7; TRBD1 matches at 7 bases. Germline V CDR1 and CDR2: MDHEN, SYDVKM. This CDR3 comprises 14 residues. The junction had 8 bases not matched to a gene; V was cut back by 6 bases and J by 3 bases. CDR3 DNA: TGTGCCAGCAGACAAACAGGGGTGGGCTACGAGCAGTACTTC. This codes for CASRQTGVGYEQYF.

This chain links TRBV11-2 with TRBJ2-7; D is undetermined. Germline V CDR1 and CDR2: SGHAT, FQNNGV. CDR3 length: 15 amino acids. Trimming took 2 bases from V and 5 from J, leaving 16 bases between them. The CDR3 DNA follows: TGTGCCAGCAGCTTATCTGCTGGCTACACCCACGAGCAGTACTTC. Its protein product is CASSLSAGYTHEQYF.

The chain is built from TRBV27 and TRBJ2-1, with TRBD2 matching 7 bases. Germline values: CDR1 MNHEY, CDR2 SMNVEV (reference sequence). The CDR3 totals 14 residues. The V segment lost 5 bases and the J segment 8 bases; nucleotides outside the gene matches: 9. The CDR3 spells CASSELAGGYEQFF. CDR3 sequence (DNA): TGTGCCAGCAGTGAATTAGCGGGTGGGTATGAGCAGTTCTTC.

The chain carries TRBV4-1 and TRBJ2-7; 10 nucleotides align to TRBD2. The ends lost 1 base at V and 5 bases at J; junction bases unmatched: 11. The CDR3 consists of 17 residues. The germline gives CDR1 MGHRA, CDR2 YSYEKL. As DNA, the CDR3 is TGCGCCAGCAGCCAAGGATCCAGCGGGAGGGCCCTGAACGAGCAGTACTTC. This encodes CASSQGSSGRALNEQYF.

This rearrangement joins TRBV2 to TRBJ2-7; D might be TRBD1 (6 bases). From germline, CDR1 is SNHLY and CDR2 FYNNEI. CDR3 length equals 13 residues. V was trimmed by 8 bases and J by 2 bases, leaving 13 bases between them. CDR3 protein: CASEDSATYEQYF. The CDR3 DNA follows: TGTGCCAGCGAGGACAGTGCTACCTACGAGCAGTACTTC. The complete variable domain, with remaining parts taken from reference TRBV2 and TRBJ2-7, reads EPEVTQTPSHQVTQMGQEVILRCVPISNHLYFYWYRQILGQKVEFLVSFYNNEISEKSEIFDDQFSVERPDGSNFTLKIRSTKLEDSAMYFCASEDSATYEQYFGPGTRLTVT.

The rearrangement joins TRBV10-2 to TRBJ2-5, with 9 bases matching TRBD2. CDR3 size: 24 residues. Germline CDR1 WSHSY, CDR2 SAAADI. The J segment lost 1 base and the V segment lost 4 bases, leaving 31 bases of the junction unmatched. This CDR3 is CASSVLWRSSGRTGGVPVQETQYF. DNA of the CDR3: TGCGCCAGCAGTGTTTTGTGGAGGAGTAGCGGGAGAACTGGGGGGGTACCAGTCCAAGAGACCCAGTACTTC.

V and J are TRBV4-1 and TRBJ2-4; TRBD2 might be the D (5 bases). The germline V and J ends were trimmed by 1 base and 8 bases, with 15 bases remaining between them. The CDR3 has 15 residues. CDR1 and CDR2 (germline): MGHRA, YSYEKL. DNA for the CDR3: TGCGCCAGCAGCCAAGTAGGGTCCTCGCGGGACATTCAGTACTTC. It yields the protein CASSQVGSSRDIQYF.

This clone was picked up one time. The chain combines TRBV7-9 with TRBJ1-1; 8 bases fit TRBD1. From germline, CDR1 is SEHNR and CDR2 FQNEAQ (reference sequence). The J segment lost 5 bases and the V segment lost 1 base, leaving 9 bases of the junction unmatched. This CDR3 is built from 16 residues. The CDR3 reads CASSLERTGMGTEAFF. The CDR3 nucleotides are TGTGCCAGCAGCTTAGAAAGGACAGGGATGGGTACTGAAGCTTTCTTT.

The chain uses TRBV4-2 and TRBJ2-7; maybe TRBD2 (5 bases). The germline V and J ends were trimmed by 0 bases and 1 base, with 13 bases remaining between them. CDR3 length equals 16 residues. CDR1 LGHNA and CDR2 YNFKEQ come from the germline V gene. As DNA, the CDR3 is TGTGCCAGCAGCCAAGATGGTCCCCGAGGGTCCTACGAGCAGTACTTC. It translates to CASSQDGPRGSYEQYF.

The chain couples TRBV27 to TRBJ2-1, with TRBD2 matching 7 bases. After removal of 6 bases from V and 0 bases from J, the junction contained 14 bases not matched to a gene. Germline CDR1 MNHEY, CDR2 SMNVEV (reference sequence). The CDR3 covers 18 residues. The CDR3 DNA reads as TGTGCCAGCAGAGTAAGCGGGACCCGCTCAAGCTCCTACAATGAGCAGTTCTTC. Its translation: CASRVSGTRSSSYNEQFF.

This rearrangement joins TRBV30 to TRBJ1-1; D uncertain. V lost 5 bases to trimming and J lost 5 bases, with 18 bases between them. The CDR3 covers 14 residues. Germline values: CDR1 GTSNPN, CDR2 SVGIG (reference sequence). The CDR3 DNA reads as TGTGCCTGGGGGCCGGGCCGCCTGGGGACTGAAGCTTTCTTT. It is translated as CAWGPGRLGTEAFF.

CDR3 sequence (DNA): TGTGCCAGCTCGTGGTGGGCCCCCAGGGCCCAGTTCTACGAGCAGTACTTC. Translation: CASSWWAPRAQFYEQYF. The chain has TRBV28 and TRBJ2-7, with D possibly matching TRBD1 (5 bases). V lost 8 bases to trimming and J lost 3 bases, with 26 bases between them. The length of the CDR3 is 17 residues. Germline V lookup: CDR1 MDHEN, CDR2 SYDVKM.

The chain combines TRBV13 with TRBJ1-1; 7 positions agree with TRBD1. This CDR3 region has 15 residues. Trimming took 4 bases from V and 0 from J; bases not matched to a gene: 5. CDR1 is PRHDT and CDR2 is FYEKMQ in the germline V gene (reference sequence). Here the CDR3 reads CASSSPTGLNTEAFF. CDR3 bases: TGTGCCAGCAGCTCCCCGACAGGGTTGAACACTGAAGCTTTCTTT. Full variable domain (missing parts from reference TRBV13 and TRBJ1-1): AAGVIQSPRHLIKEKRETATLKCYPIPRHDTVYWYQQGPGQDPQFLISFYEKMQSDKGSIPDRFSAQQFSDYHSELNMSSLELGDSALYFCASSSPTGLNTEAFFGQGTRLTVV.

This chain uses TRBV29-1 with TRBJ2-5; TRBD1 or TRBD2 may be the D gene (5 bases each). The CDR3 has 16 residues. With 0 bases removed from V and 3 bases from J, the gap between germline ends came to 17 bases. Germline lookup yields CDR1 SQVTM and CDR2 ANQGSEA. The CDR3 region has the DNA TGCAGCGTTGAAGACGGAAAGAGGGACGCCAAAGAGACCCAGTACTTC. Amino acids: CSVEDGKRDAKETQYF.

This chain uses TRBV9 with TRBJ1-2; possibly TRBD1 for D (5 bases). The CDR3 length is 16 residues. The germline V gene encodes CDR1 SGDLS and CDR2 YYNGEE. V lost 2 bases and J lost 0, with 14 bases in between. The CDR3 region has the DNA TGTGCCAGCAGCGTGGGCAGGGAGAGCGCTAACTATGGCTACACCTTC. Its translation is CASSVGRESANYGYTF.

CDR3 region: CSVGGQATSYEQYF. CDR3 sequence (DNA): TGCAGCGTTGGGGGACAGGCAACCTCCTACGAGCAGTACTTC. V and J are TRBV29-1 and TRBJ2-7; the match to TRBD1 covers 8 bases. The CDR3 is made up of 14 amino acids. After removal of 4 bases from V and 0 bases from J, the junction contained 5 bases not matched to a gene. Germline V gives CDR1 SQVTM, CDR2 ANQGSEA.

The chain joins TRBV4-1 to TRBJ2-3, with 9 bases matching TRBD1. CDR1 is MGHRA, CDR2 YSYEKL, per germline. V was pared by 1 base and J by 3 bases, with 8 bases of the junction left unmatched. This CDR3 has 17 residues. The CDR3 DNA follows: TGCGCCAGCAGCCAAGCGCCACAGGGGGCAGTAACAGATACGCAGTATTTT. Translating gives CASSQAPQGAVTDTQYF.